The source of this TCR beta chain is a study of blood T cell repertoires in COVID-19. Study as a whole: Sources were T cells, B-cell-depleted T cells, or PBMCs; the material itself was cDNA or gDNA.

The length of the CDR3 is 14 residues. V gave up 6 bases and J gave up 5 bases; unmatched junction bases: 3. Per germline, CDR1 SNHLY and CDR2 FYNNEI. Produced via immunoSEQ multiplex PCR; TCRdb's table is partial and in-frame only. The sample contains approximately 50,000 clones, under 95% of which appear only once. The source is a human donor in a cohort sampled during active COVID-19. Material for sequencing was peripheral blood. The V gene is TRBV2, the J gene TRBJ1-5, with 11 bases lining up with TRBD1. This CDR3 is CASRDRGLYQPQHF. In DNA, the CDR3 is TGTGCCAGCAGGGACAGGGGGCTGTATCAGCCCCAGCATTTT.